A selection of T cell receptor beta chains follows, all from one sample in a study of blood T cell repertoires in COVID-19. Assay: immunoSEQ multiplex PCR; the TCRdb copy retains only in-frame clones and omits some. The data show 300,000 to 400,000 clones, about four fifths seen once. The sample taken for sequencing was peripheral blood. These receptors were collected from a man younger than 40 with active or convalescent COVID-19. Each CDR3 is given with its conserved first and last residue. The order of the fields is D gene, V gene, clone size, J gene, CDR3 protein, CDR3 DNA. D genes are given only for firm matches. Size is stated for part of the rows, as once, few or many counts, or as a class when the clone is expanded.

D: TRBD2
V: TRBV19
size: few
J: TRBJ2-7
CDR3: CASSIALAGVAYEQYF
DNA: TGTGCCAGTAGTATAGCACTAGCGGGAGTGGCCTACGAGCAGTACTTC

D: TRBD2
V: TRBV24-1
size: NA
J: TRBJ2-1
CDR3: CATRAGTSGFNEQFF
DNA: TGTGCCACCAGGGCCGGGACTAGCGGATTCAATGAGCAGTTCTTC

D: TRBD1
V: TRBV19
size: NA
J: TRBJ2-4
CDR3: CASSGLGTGIKNIQYF
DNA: TGTGCCAGTAGTGGGCTCGGGACAGGGATCAAAAACATTCAGTACTTC

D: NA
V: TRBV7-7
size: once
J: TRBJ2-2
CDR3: CASSLDKVTANTGELFF
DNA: TGTGCCAGCAGCTTAGATAAAGTTACGGCGAACACCGGGGAGCTGTTTTTT

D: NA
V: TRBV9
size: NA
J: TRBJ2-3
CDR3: CASSHGTSTDTQYF
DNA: TGTGCCAGCAGCCACGGGACTAGCACAGATACGCAGTATTTT

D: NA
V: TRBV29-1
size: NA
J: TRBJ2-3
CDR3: CSVGSVSSTDTQYF
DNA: TGCAGCGTTGGTAGCGTTTCAAGCACAGATACGCAGTATTTT

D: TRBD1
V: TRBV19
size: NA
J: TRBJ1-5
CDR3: CATRDRSNQPQHF
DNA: TGTGCCACCAGGGACAGGAGCAATCAGCCCCAGCATTTT

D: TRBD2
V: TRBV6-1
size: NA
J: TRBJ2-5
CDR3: CASSGTSGRRETQYF
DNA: TGTGCCAGCAGTGGGACTAGCGGTCGGCGGGAGACCCAGTACTTC

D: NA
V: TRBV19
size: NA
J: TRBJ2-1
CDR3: CASSPRGSGHNEQFF
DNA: TGTGCCAGTAGTCCCCGAGGTAGCGGACACAATGAGCAGTTCTTC

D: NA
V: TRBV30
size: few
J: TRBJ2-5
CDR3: CAWSPGPQETQYF
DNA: TGTGCCTGGAGTCCAGGGCCCCAAGAGACCCAGTACTTC

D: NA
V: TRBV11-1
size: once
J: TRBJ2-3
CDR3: CASSPPTTDTQYF
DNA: TGTGCCAGCAGCCCCCCTACCACAGATACGCAGTATTTT

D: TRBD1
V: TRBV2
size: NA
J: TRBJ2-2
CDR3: CASSPNRGAENTGELFF
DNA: TGTGCCAGCAGCCCCAACAGGGGGGCGGAAAACACCGGGGAGCTGTTTTTT

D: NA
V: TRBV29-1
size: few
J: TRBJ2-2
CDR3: CSVGGYQNTGELFF
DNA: TGCAGCGTTGGAGGCTACCAGAACACCGGGGAGCTGTTTTTT

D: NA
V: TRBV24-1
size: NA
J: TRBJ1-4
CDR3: CATSDKGATNEKLFF
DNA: TGTGCCACCAGTGACAAAGGGGCTACTAATGAAAAACTGTTTTTT

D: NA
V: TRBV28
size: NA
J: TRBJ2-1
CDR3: CASSLEARGYNEQFF
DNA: TGTGCCAGCAGTTTGGAGGCGCGGGGCTACAATGAGCAGTTCTTC

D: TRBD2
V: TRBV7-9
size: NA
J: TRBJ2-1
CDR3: CASSTSGVTNEQFF
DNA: TGTGCCAGCAGCACTAGCGGGGTTACCAATGAGCAGTTCTTC

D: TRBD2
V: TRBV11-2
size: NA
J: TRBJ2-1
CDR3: CASSISGSSYNEQFF
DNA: TGTGCCAGCAGCATTAGCGGGAGCTCCTACAATGAGCAGTTCTTC

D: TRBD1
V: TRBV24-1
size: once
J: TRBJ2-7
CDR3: CATSDPRTDRIDEQYF
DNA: TGTGCCACCAGTGATCCACGAACGGACAGGATAGACGAGCAGTACTTC

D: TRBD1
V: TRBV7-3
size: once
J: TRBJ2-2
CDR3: CASSLMPQGAQTGELFF
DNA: TGTGCCAGCAGCTTAATGCCCCAGGGGGCGCAGACCGGGGAGCTGTTTTTT

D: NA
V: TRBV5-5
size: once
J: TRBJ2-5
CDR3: CASSFGEAAQETQYF
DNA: TGTGCCAGCAGCTTCGGGGAGGCTGCCCAAGAGACCCAGTACTTC

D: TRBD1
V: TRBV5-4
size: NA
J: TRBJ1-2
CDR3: CASSLTGTRNYGYTF
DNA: TGTGCCAGCAGCCTGACAGGGACCAGGAACTATGGCTACACCTTC

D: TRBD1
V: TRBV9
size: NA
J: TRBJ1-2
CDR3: CASSPRTGSPYGYTF
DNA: TGTGCCAGCAGCCCCCGGACAGGCAGTCCATATGGCTACACCTTC

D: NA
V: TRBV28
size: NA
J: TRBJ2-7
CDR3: CASSLSGGRVQYF
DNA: TGTGCCAGCAGTTTATCGGGGGGCCGGGTGCAGTACTTC

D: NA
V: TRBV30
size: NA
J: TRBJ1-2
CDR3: CAWRSGLGYTF
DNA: TGTGCCTGGAGGAGCGGCCTTGGCTACACCTTC

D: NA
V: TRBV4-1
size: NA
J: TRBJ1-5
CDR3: CASSQEGSDNSDQPQHF
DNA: TGCGCCAGCAGCCAAGAGGGGTCGGACAACTCGGATCAGCCCCAGCATTTT

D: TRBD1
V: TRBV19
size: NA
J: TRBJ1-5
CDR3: CASSVTGVYSNQPQHF
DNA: TGTGCCAGTAGTGTGACAGGGGTTTATAGCAATCAGCCCCAGCATTTT

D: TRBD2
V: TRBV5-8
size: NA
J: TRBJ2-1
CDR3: CASSFTSGRDEQFF
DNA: TGTGCCAGCAGCTTCACTAGCGGGAGAGATGAGCAGTTCTTC

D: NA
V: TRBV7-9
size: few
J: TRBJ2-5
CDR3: CASSPGWGQETQYF
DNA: TGTGCCAGCAGCCCGGGGTGGGGCCAAGAGACCCAGTACTTC

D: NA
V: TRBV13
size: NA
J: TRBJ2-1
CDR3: CASSLGRSSYNEQFF
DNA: TGTGCCAGCAGCTTAGGTCGGAGCTCCTACAATGAGCAGTTCTTC

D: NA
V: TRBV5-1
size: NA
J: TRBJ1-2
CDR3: CASSLGHLEGYTF
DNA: TGCGCCAGCAGCCTGGGACACCTCGAGGGCTACACCTTC

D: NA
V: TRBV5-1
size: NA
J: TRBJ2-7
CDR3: CASSLGREIDEQYF
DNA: TGCGCCAGCAGCTTGGGTCGGGAGATCGACGAGCAGTACTTC

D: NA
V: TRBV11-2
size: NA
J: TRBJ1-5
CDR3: CASSLGQDQPQHF
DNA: TGTGCCAGCAGCTTAGGACAGGATCAGCCCCAGCATTTT

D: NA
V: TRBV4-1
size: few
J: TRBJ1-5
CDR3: CASSQTEVVSNQPQHF
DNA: TGCGCCAGCAGCCAAACCGAGGTGGTTAGCAATCAGCCCCAGCATTTT